This T cell receptor beta chain was captured by sequencing in a study of CD8+ T cells in alopecia areata. The V end was cut by 6 bases, the J end by 7 bases, with 14 bases between. The CDR3 runs to 12 residues. Germline lookup yields CDR1 SQVTM and CDR2 ANQGSEA. After isolation, RNA underwent reverse transcription to generate cDNA as the sequencing template. The method was immunoSEQ multiplex PCR; TCRdb's version includes in-frame clones alone and lacks a portion of them. The repertoire holds roughly 220,000 clones, with more than 60% as singletons. The treatment was: oral pan-JAK inhibitor, 5-10 mg twice daily.

The chain recombines TRBV29-1 with TRBJ2-3; possibly TRBD2 for D (6 bases). The receptor was derived from a human donor with alopecia areata. The source material was CD4+ T cells sorted from blood, sampled between weeks 43 and 45, from a patient treated with tofacitinib. Written as DNA, the CDR3 is TGCAGCGTCTTAAAGGAGGGATATACGCAGTATTTT. This codes for CSVLKEGYTQYF.